The subject of this entry is one TCR beta chain. The Seattle site enrolled patients during active infection and followed them longitudinally. The data were taken from a study of blood T cell repertoires in COVID-19. On the study more broadly: Some COVID-19 samples were acute and others convalescent; all came from the United States, Italy and Spain. The analysed material was cDNA or gDNA that came from T cells, B-cell-depleted T cells, or PBMCs.

As processed by the authors: Amplifying reference gene primers gave estimates of nucleated cell counts. The method was immunoSEQ multiplex PCR; TCRdb's version includes in-frame clones alone and lacks a portion of them. The DNA was the basis for D and trimming; V, J and clone size are from that table. Counted here are 200,000 to 250,000 clones, 75% to 85% occurring once; the ten biggest clones make up 1.3%. With 5 bases removed from V and 0 bases from J, the gap between germline ends came to 5 bases. The CDR3 runs 13 residues. The germline V gene encodes CDR1 MNHEY and CDR2 SVGEGT. This TCR derives from a young woman with COVID-19, enrolled during active disease. The chain has TRBV6-2 or TRBV6-3 and TRBJ1-5; no definite D call. Sequenced: peripheral blood. CDR3 nucleotide sequence: TGTGCCAGCAGTCTCAGTAGCAATCAGCCCCAGCATTTT. Amino acid sequence: CASSLSSNQPQHF.